Presented here are 29 T cell receptor beta chains from one specimen sequenced in a study of molecular identifiers for immune sequencing clone quantification. TCRdb recomputed calls from the PCR reads with MiXCR, one row per CDR3 protein. The table shows some 88,000 distinct CDR3 sequences, with around 20% occurring only once. Sequenced sample: naive CD8+ T cells from blood, with Jurkat cell RNA spiked in. Subset denoted: FACS-sorted CD8+CD4-CCR7+CD45RA+ naive T cells. The receptors originated from a human donor in good health. Some libraries in this study had Jurkat cell RNA spiked in.

This clonotype was recorded many times. The chain couples TRBV23-1 to TRBJ2-5; possibly TRBD1 for D (6 bases). TRBV23-1 is an ORF, with its function uncertain. The CDR3 loop spans 18 amino acids. Between the trimmed V and J ends, which lost 0 bases and 2 bases, there was a span of 19 bases. The CDR3 region has the DNA TGCGCCAGCAGTCAATCGGGGGACACCAAAAAAAATCAAGAGACCCAGTACTTC. The encoded protein is CASSQSGDTKKNQETQYF.

Of note for this clonotype: A clone one base away is much larger, so this may be a read error. The chain links TRBV20-1 to TRBJ2-7, with 9 bases lining up with TRBD1. CDR1 DFQATT and CDR2 SNEGSKA come from the germline V gene (reference sequence). The CDR3 runs to 13 residues. The CDR3, as DNA: TGCAGTGCTTGGGACAGGGCGTCCTACGAGCGGTACTTC. Translating it yields CSAWDRASYERYF.

This clonotype showed up many times. J is TRBJ2-3 and V is TRBV14, with 10 nucleotides matching TRBD2. CDR3 length: 16 residues. CDR1 is SGHDN and CDR2 is FVKESK in the germline V gene. V was pared by 2 bases and J by 7 bases, with 9 bases of the junction left unmatched. This CDR3 is CASSQPLLAGSNTQYF. CDR3 coding DNA: TGTGCCAGCAGCCAACCCTTACTAGCGGGGTCGAATACGCAGTATTTT.

In its sample, this clonotype was seen many times. V is TRBV4-3 and J is TRBJ2-7; D is perhaps TRBD2 (5 bases). Germline V gene lookup returns CDR1 LGHNA and CDR2 YSLEER. The ends were cut back, 4 bases at V and 3 bases at J, with 10 bases in the middle. This CDR3 is 13 amino acids long. CDR3 amino acids: CASSPTRGYEQYF. CDR3 DNA sequence: TGCGCCAGCAGCCCAACCCGGGGCTACGAGCAGTACTTC.

This clonotype was found a few times. The chain links TRBV9 to TRBJ2-1, with 9 bases matching TRBD2. The CDR3 contains 15 residues. The V segment lost 0 bases and the J segment 10 bases; nucleotides outside the gene matches: 8. The germline gives CDR1 SGDLS, CDR2 YYNGEE. CDR3 in DNA: TGTGCCAGCAGCGTAGGGTTAGCGGGAGTAAGAGAGCAGTTCTTC. It yields the protein CASSVGLAGVREQFF.

This clonotype was counted at least ten times. The chain combines TRBV6-2 or TRBV6-3 with TRBJ1-5; TRBD1 aligns across 9 bases. This CDR3 region has 18 residues. The V segment lost 4 bases and the J segment 2 bases; nucleotides outside the gene matches: 12. Germline V CDR1 and CDR2: MNHEY, SVGEGT. CDR3 nucleotides: TGTGCCAGCAGTTTCGGGGACAGGGACATTGGCGGCAATCAGCCCCAGCATTTT. It codes for CASSFGDRDIGGNQPQHF.

This clonotype was detected ten times or more. The rearrangement uses TRBV29-1 and TRBJ1-1; maybe TRBD1 (5 bases). CDR1 is SQVTM, CDR2 ANQGSEA, per germline. This CDR3 contains 12 residues. Trimming shortened V by 6 bases and J by 6 bases, and 14 bases separated the two germline ends. CDR3 in amino acids: CSVVGDWAEAFF. The CDR3 coding sequence is TGCAGCGTCGTAGGGGATTGGGCTGAAGCTTTCTTT. The variable domain in full, completed from reference TRBV29-1 and TRBJ1-1, reads SAVISQKPSRDICQRGTSLTIQCQVDSQVTMMFWYRQQPGQSLTLIATANQGSEATYESGFVIDKFPISRPNLTFSTLTVSNMSPEDSSIYLCSVVGDWAEAFFGQGTRLTVV.

This sequence joins TRBV2 and TRBJ2-7; TRBD2 might be the D (5 bases). This CDR3 has 13 amino acids. Per germline, CDR1 SNHLY and CDR2 FYNNEI. V lost 6 bases and J lost 0, with 9 bases in between. The chain's CDR3 is CASRSGSSYEQYF. In DNA, the CDR3 is TGTGCCAGCAGATCGGGATCCTCCTACGAGCAGTACTTC.

This clonotype showed up many times. The chain couples TRBV12-3 or TRBV12-4 to TRBJ2-3; unclear D gene. Trimming pared 6 bases from V and 2 bases from J, leaving 9 bases between. CDR3 length equals 13 residues. The CDR3 loop is CASSGWVTDTQYF. The DNA of the CDR3 is TGTGCCAGCAGCGGCTGGGTCACAGATACGCAGTATTTT.

The genes are TRBV5-6 and TRBJ1-3; the D is unclear. The CDR3 contains 11 residues. Trimming took 4 bases from V and 3 from J, leaving 2 bases between them. Germline CDR1 SGHDT, CDR2 YYEEEE. CDR3 protein: CASSVGNTIYF. CDR3 DNA: TGTGCCAGCAGCGTTGGAAACACCATATATTTT.

The chain employs TRBV19 and TRBJ2-1; TRBD2 might be the D (5 bases). Looked up from germline, CDR1 is LNHDA and CDR2 is SQIVND (reference sequence). The CDR3 is made up of 15 amino acids. V lost 1 base and J 12 bases, leaving 19 bases between the germline ends. As DNA, the CDR3 is TGTGCCAGTAGTATAGCGGGGTTGCCCGAGGTTCGGCAGTTCTTC. Protein product: CASSIAGLPEVRQFF.

As for this clonotype: A much larger clone differs by one base, so this may be a read error. The V gene is TRBV5-5, the J gene TRBJ2-3; D is uncertain. Germline V gene data show CDR1 as SGHKS and CDR2 as YYEKEE (reference sequence). The length of the CDR3 is 14 residues. The CDR3 here is CASGLAVAADTQYF. The CDR3 region has the DNA TGTGCCAGCGGCTTGGCCGTGGCCGCCGATACGCAGTATTTT.

The gene calls are TRBV19 and TRBJ2-3, with 10 bases fitting TRBD2. Germline assignment: CDR1 LNHDA and CDR2 SQIVND (reference sequence). J lost 2 bases, V lost 0 bases, and 14 bases had no gene match. CDR3 length equals 20 residues. CDR3 in amino acids: CASSIDSRAGGPYNTDTQYF. For the CDR3, the DNA is TGTGCCAGTAGTATAGATAGCCGAGCGGGAGGGCCCTATAACACAGATACGCAGTATTTT.

This clonotype was counted ten times or more. The gene calls are TRBV29-1 and TRBJ1-1, with D unclear. Deletions cut 5 bases from V and 5 bases from J, with 9 bases between. This CDR3 region has 11 residues. Germline lookup yields CDR1 SQVTM and CDR2 ANQGSEA. The CDR3: CSVYSDTEAFF. CDR3 DNA: TGCAGCGTTTACAGTGATACTGAAGCTTTCTTT.

The table lists this clonotype with many counts. The V call is TRBV5-6, the J call TRBJ2-2; weak D call: TRBD1 (7 bases). Germline CDR1 and CDR2: SGHDT and YYEEEE. There are 15 residues in the CDR3. V was clipped by 5 bases and J by 3 bases, with 14 bases between them. The CDR3 protein is CASSAGGGYTGELFF. In DNA form, the CDR3 reads TGTGCCAGCAGTGCTGGAGGGGGCTACACCGGGGAGCTGTTTTTT.

This clonotype was counted many times. V is TRBV4-1 and J is TRBJ2-7; maybe TRBD2 (5 bases). The V gene's germline CDR1 is MGHRA and CDR2 YSYEKL. The CDR3 consists of 16 residues. The V end lost 0 bases, the J end lost 4 bases, and 16 bases lay between the germline ends. CDR3 nucleotides: TGCGCCAGCAGCCAAGATGACGCCCGACGGGGATACGAGCAGTACTTC. This codes for CASSQDDARRGYEQYF.

This clonotype turned up a few times. V is TRBV6-5 and J is TRBJ2-1, with D perhaps TRBD1 (6 bases). The CDR3 runs to 17 residues. CDR1 is MNHEY and CDR2 is SVGAGI in the germline V gene. V dropped 0 bases and J dropped 5 bases, with 17 bases sitting between them. The CDR3 sequence is CASSYSMVQGWNNEQFF. CDR3 in DNA: TGTGCCAGCAGTTACTCGATGGTTCAGGGGTGGAACAATGAGCAGTTCTTC.

This clonotype was found many times. The chain joins TRBV5-8 to TRBJ1-1; D ambiguous. CDR1 and CDR2 from the germline V gene are SGHTS and YDEGEE. There are 13 residues in the CDR3. V lost 2 bases, J lost 4 bases, and 9 bases lay in between. The CDR3 DNA reads as TGTGCCAGCAGCTTAGCAGCGAGCACTGAAGCTTTCTTT. This gives the protein CASSLAASTEAFF.

This clonotype has only a few counts. The chain carries TRBV7-6 and TRBJ2-1, with TRBD2 matching 8 bases. Germline-derived CDR1 and CDR2 are SGHVS and FNYEAQ. CDR3 length: 16 residues. After removal of 3 bases from V and 9 bases from J, the junction contained 13 bases not matched to a gene. The CDR3 DNA sequence: TGTGCCAGCAGCTTTGGTGCTAGCGGGCCCAGGGGTGAGCAGTTCTTC. Protein: CASSFGASGPRGEQFF. Full variable domain (remainder filled in from reference TRBV7-6 and TRBJ2-1): GAGVSQSPRYKVTKRGQDVALRCDPISGHVSLYWYRQALGQGPEFLTYFNYEAQQDKSGLPNDRFSAERPEGSISTLTIQRTEQRDSAMYRCASSFGASGPRGEQFFGPGTRLTVL.

This clonotype was counted many times. CDR3 sequence (DNA): TGCGCCAGCAGGCCAGAGCGTATATGGACTGAAGCTTTCTTT. It codes for CASRPERIWTEAFF. The chain carries TRBV4-1 and TRBJ1-1; D is unresolved. The CDR3 totals 14 residues. V lost 6 bases and J 5 bases, leaving 16 bases between the germline ends. CDR1 and CDR2 (germline): MGHRA, YSYEKL.

As for this clonotype: A much larger clone lies a single base off, so this may be a read error. The J gene is TRBJ2-7, the V gene TRBV6-6, with D tentatively TRBD2 (6 bases). CDR1 is MNHNY and CDR2 is SVGAGI in the germline V gene (reference sequence). The germline V and J ends were trimmed by 8 bases and 3 bases, with 17 bases remaining between them. The CDR3 has 14 residues. Here the CDR3 reads CASGPSGSDYEQYF. CDR3 in DNA: TGTGCCAGCGGCCCCAGCGGGTCCGACTACGAGCAGTACTTC.

This rearrangement joins TRBV4-3 to TRBJ2-2, with D possibly TRBD2 on 7 matching bases. Germline V gives CDR1 LGHNA, CDR2 YSLEER. CDR3 length: 16 amino acids. The germline V and J ends were trimmed by 2 bases and 6 bases, with 16 bases remaining between them. CDR3 amino acids: CASSQFGGRTSGELFF. CDR3 coding DNA: TGCGCCAGCAGCCAATTCGGGGGGCGAACCTCCGGGGAGCTGTTTTTT.

This clonotype was counted many times. This sequence joins TRBV12-3 or TRBV12-4 and TRBJ1-3; D not resolved. V was pared by 6 bases and J by 0 bases, with 9 bases between. The CDR3 has 14 residues. DNA for the CDR3: TGTGCCAGCAGATCCGACGGCTCTGGAAACACCATATATTTT. Protein product: CASRSDGSGNTIYF.

The count of this clonotype is one. The junction departs from germline at one end; a sequencing error may be responsible. This chain links TRBV7-9 with TRBJ2-7, with 7 nucleotides matching TRBD1. The length of the CDR3 is 15 residues. CDR1 and CDR2 from the germline V gene are SEHNR and FQNEAQ (reference sequence). The CDR3 bases are TGTGCCAGCAGCTTAGTGGGACAGAGGGGCTACGGGCAGTACTTC. It specifies CASSLVGQRGYGQYF.

The rearrangement links TRBV28 to TRBJ2-2; either TRBD1 or TRBD2 may supply D (7 bases each). Between the trimmed V and J ends, which lost 4 bases and 6 bases, there was a span of 15 bases. The germline V gene encodes CDR1 MDHEN and CDR2 SYDVKM. The CDR3 runs to 15 residues. The CDR3 DNA is TGTGCCAGCAGTTCCGTACAGGGGAGGGCCGGGGAGCTGTTTTTT. It yields the protein CASSSVQGRAGELFF.

The CDR3 sequence is CASSFSGFQTRGYNEQFF. CDR3 nucleotide sequence: TGTGCCAGCAGCTTTAGCGGATTCCAGACGCGGGGGTACAATGAGCAGTTCTTC. The chain combines TRBV9 with TRBJ2-1, with 7 bases identical to TRBD2. The germline CDR1 and CDR2 sequences are SGDLS and YYNGEE. V lost 4 bases and J lost 4; bases outside the gene matches: 17. The CDR3 spans 18 residues.

This clonotype was recorded many times. This chain joins TRBV4-3 and TRBJ1-1, with D perhaps matching TRBD1 (5 bases). The CDR3 is 14 residues long. The V gene lost 4 bases and the J gene lost 4 bases, with 13 bases spanning the gap. The germline gives CDR1 LGHNA, CDR2 YSLEER. The CDR3 region has the DNA TGCGCCAGCAGCCGGGAGGCAGGGCGCACTGAAGCTTTCTTT. It yields the protein CASSREAGRTEAFF.

This clonotype came up many times. The V gene is TRBV5-1, the J gene TRBJ2-3; D possibly corresponds to TRBD1 (6 bases). There are 18 residues in the CDR3. V gave up 3 bases and J gave up 5 bases, with 25 bases separating them. CDR1 and CDR2 from the germline V gene are SGHRS and YFSETQ. The CDR3 spells CASSWPEQGLQQGDTQYF. CDR3 nucleotides: TGCGCCAGCAGCTGGCCCGAACAAGGACTCCAACAGGGAGATACGCAGTATTTT.

In regard to this clonotype: A read error is possible here, since a much larger clone lies one base away. V is TRBV5-1 and J is TRBJ2-7; possible D gene TRBD2, 7 bases. CDR1 and CDR2 (germline): SGHRS, YFSETQ. The CDR3 has 15 residues. Trimming removed 0 bases at V and 5 bases at J, with 15 bases between. The CDR3 coding sequence is TGCGCCAGCAGCTTGGAGGTGGGGGGGCCCCACGAGCAGTACTTC. Translated: CASSLEVGGPHEQYF.